These 17 T cell receptor beta chains were sequenced from one sample in a study of T-cell reconstitution after alpha-beta-depleted transplantation in children. The library targeted TCRbeta and was prepared with unique molecular identifiers. TCRdb called the PCR reads again in MiXCR, with one record for every CDR3 protein. The sample records 450,000 to 600,000 distinct CDR3 sequences, 13% being singletons. The source was PBMCs, mostly from graft donor cells, collected 360 days after TCRalphabeta/CD19-depleted stem cell transplant. The receptor source for this set is a male patient aged 10 to 17 who had a stem cell transplant for acute myeloid leukemia, so the T cells may come from the graft donor.

This clonotype was counted between two and nine times. The genes are TRBV5-1 and TRBJ2-1, with unresolved D. The CDR3 is 11 amino acids. In germline, CDR1 is SGHRS, CDR2 YFSETQ. Trimming took off 3 bases at V and 10 bases at J, with 8 bases between the two ends. The CDR3 here is CASSSNREQFF. The CDR3 DNA reads as TGCGCCAGCAGCTCGAACAGAGAGCAGTTCTTC.

The chain combines TRBV7-2 with TRBJ2-7; 7 bases are a match to TRBD2. This CDR3 contains 15 residues. The germline V gene encodes CDR1 SGHTA and CDR2 FQGNSA. The V gene end was trimmed by 1 base and the J gene end by 4 bases; junction bases not matched to a gene: 7. CDR3 residues: CASSLVLASRYEQYF. In nucleotides, the CDR3 is TGTGCCAGCAGCTTAGTACTAGCGTCAAGGTACGAGCAGTACTTC.

The chain links TRBV4-2 to TRBJ2-3, with 10 positions matching TRBD2. V lost 4 bases to trimming and J lost 0 bases; unmatched junction nucleotides: 10. This CDR3 has 18 residues. Germline CDR1 and CDR2: LGHNA and YNFKEQ. The CDR3 DNA follows: TGTGCCAGCAGCCGAAACTTAGCGGGGGGTTCTAGCACAGATACGCAGTATTTT. Translated, it gives CASSRNLAGGSSTDTQYF.

The chain carries TRBV10-3 and TRBJ2-3; 7 bases fit TRBD1. Germline values: CDR1 ENHRY, CDR2 SYGVKD. The CDR3 length is 12 residues. V gave up 11 bases and J gave up 4 bases; unmatched junction bases: 6. Here the CDR3 DNA reads TGTGCCGTCGCGAGGGGGCCAGATACGCAGTATTTT. Encoded protein: CAVARGPDTQYF.

This chain links TRBV19 with TRBJ2-1; D is perhaps TRBD2 (6 bases). CDR3 length equals 13 residues. The V end was cut by 4 bases, the J end by 6 bases, with 10 bases between. Germline V gene sequence: CDR1 LNHDA, CDR2 SQIVND (reference sequence). Here the CDR3 DNA reads TGTGCCAGTAGTACGGGACTGTTCAATGAGCAGTTCTTC. Translation: CASSTGLFNEQFF.

Many counts were recorded for this clonotype. This chain connects TRBV5-4 to TRBJ2-2; D remains unclear. This CDR3 has 15 residues. Trimming removed 0 bases from V and 4 bases from J, with 10 bases in between. Germline values: CDR1 SGHNT, CDR2 YYREEE (reference sequence). The CDR3 coding sequence is TGTGCCAGCAGCTTGGGCTCAAGTTCCACCGGGGAGCTGTTTTTT. Protein: CASSLGSSSTGELFF.

The chain carries TRBV11-2 and TRBJ2-2; the D is unclear. V was pared by 5 bases and J by 3 bases, with 16 bases between. The germline V gene encodes CDR1 SGHAT and CDR2 FQNNGV. CDR3 length equals 16 residues. The DNA of the CDR3 is TGTGCCAGCAGCCGCGGAATGGGAATAGACACCGGGGAGCTGTTTTTT. Its protein is CASSRGMGIDTGELFF.

The sample holds a few counts of this clonotype. This sequence joins TRBV4-3 and TRBJ2-4; 7 nucleotides match TRBD1. Losses at the gene ends were 1 base for V and 9 bases for J; bases not matched to a gene: 6. This CDR3 has 14 amino acids. Germline V CDR1 and CDR2: LGHNA, YSLEER. CDR3 DNA sequence: TGCGCCAGCAGCCAAGTCAGGGGGAGTACCATTCAGTACTTC. This translates into CASSQVRGSTIQYF.

This chain connects TRBV24-1 to TRBJ2-1; D could derive from TRBD1 or TRBD2 (5 bases each). The V end was cut by 8 bases, the J end by 8 bases, with 21 bases between. CDR3 size: 15 residues. Germline V lookup: CDR1 KGHDR, CDR2 SFDVKD. The DNA for the CDR3 is TGTGCCACCAATAACGGACCGGGGCTTAGTCATGAGCAGTTCTTC. This sequence encodes CATNNGPGLSHEQFF.

This clonotype was recorded many times. The gene calls are TRBV6-2 or TRBV6-3 and TRBJ2-3, with 9 positions matching TRBD2. This CDR3 contains 17 residues. Germline assignment: CDR1 MNHEY and CDR2 SVGEGT. V trimming: 5 bases; J trimming: 5 bases; junction bases outside the gene matches: 14. The CDR3 DNA sequence: TGTGCCAGCAGTGGTGGAGCGGGAGGACCTTCTAAAGATACGCAGTATTTT. The encoded protein is CASSGGAGGPSKDTQYF.

The chain carries TRBV20-1 and TRBJ1-2; 8 positions agree with TRBD1. Germline trimming cut 3 bases from V and 8 bases from J; bases unmatched to any gene: 5. The CDR3 contains 12 residues. Looked up from germline, CDR1 is DFQATT and CDR2 is SNEGSKA (reference sequence). CDR3 residues: CSARPQGDGYTF. As DNA, the CDR3 is TGCAGTGCTAGGCCACAGGGGGACGGCTACACCTTC.

The V call is TRBV7-9, the J call TRBJ2-1, with 7 positions matching TRBD2. The CDR3 has 16 amino acids. Germline V CDR1 and CDR2: SEHNR, FQNEAQ (reference sequence). Trimming removed 5 bases from V and 6 bases from J; junction bases left unmatched: 13. DNA for the CDR3: TGTGCCAGCAGCCTCCCCATGGCGGGAGAACGCAATGAGCAGTTCTTC. Translated: CASSLPMAGERNEQFF.

There are a few counts of this clonotype. The rearrangement uses TRBV27 and TRBJ2-1, with TRBD2 matching 7 bases. Germline-derived CDR1 and CDR2 are MNHEY and SMNVEV (reference sequence). This CDR3 is built from 15 residues. J lost 2 bases, V lost 4 bases, and 5 bases had no gene match. Written as DNA, the CDR3 is TGTGCCAGCAGTTCAGCGGGATCCACCTACAATGAGCAGTTCTTC. Translated: CASSSAGSTYNEQFF.

In this sample, this clonotype turned up many times. The rearrangement links TRBV28 to TRBJ2-5, with D possibly being TRBD1 (5 bases). The CDR3 has 17 residues. Germline V lookup: CDR1 MDHEN, CDR2 SYDVKM. The germline V and J ends were trimmed by 6 bases and 5 bases, with 25 bases remaining between them. CDR3 bases: TGTGCCAGCAGCCCCTCATTCGCCAGGGATTATGAGGAGACCCAGTACTTC. Amino acid sequence: CASSPSFARDYEETQYF.

This clonotype was seen ten or more times. This chain uses TRBV29-1 with TRBJ2-7; D possibly corresponds to TRBD1 (6 bases). This CDR3 region has 11 residues. V gave up 5 bases and J gave up 3 bases, with 8 bases separating them. Germline V CDR1 and CDR2: SQVTM, ANQGSEA. The CDR3 is CSVLQGYEQYF. The CDR3 DNA reads TGCAGCGTTTTACAGGGCTACGAGCAGTACTTC.

The chain links TRBV19 to TRBJ2-3, with D perhaps matching TRBD1 (5 bases). V lost 4 bases to trimming and J lost 3 bases, with 17 bases between them. The CDR3 is 16 residues long. CDR1 and CDR2 (germline): LNHDA, SQIVND (reference sequence). Written as DNA, the CDR3 is TGTGCCAGTAGTACCCCCAGGGCCTTAAGGACAGATACGCAGTATTTT. It is translated as CASSTPRALRTDTQYF.

In its sample, this clonotype was seen many times. The CDR3 loop is CASSLGISGNEQFF. The CDR3 coding sequence is TGTGCCAGCAGCTTAGGTATTTCGGGGAATGAGCAGTTCTTC. The rearrangement uses TRBV7-3 and TRBJ2-1; D might be TRBD2 (5 bases). With 2 bases removed from V and 7 bases from J, the gap between germline ends came to 12 bases. Germline loops: CDR1 SGHTA, CDR2 FQGTGA. The CDR3 runs 14 residues.